What follows are 8 T cell receptor beta chains derived from one specimen sequenced in a study of CD8 T cells in ankylosing spondylitis. TCRdb reprocessed the 5' RACE reads with MiXCR, giving one entry per CDR3 protein. The data hold roughly 220,000 distinct CDR3 sequences, with about 10% observed a single time. Sequenced sample: blood, either unsorted or a sorted T cell fraction (not recorded which). All receptors derive from a male donor with ankylosing spondylitis or in good health (not recorded which).

A remark on this clonotype: A much larger clone sits a single nucleotide away, making a read error possible. As DNA, the CDR3 is TGTTCCAGCAGCGTAGAGGGGTACATGAACACTGAAGCTTTCTTT. Amino acids: CSSSVEGYMNTEAFF. V usage is TRBV9 and J usage is TRBJ1-1, with D possibly matching TRBD1 (5 bases). Germline-derived CDR1 and CDR2 are SGDLS and YYNGEE. The CDR3 extends over 15 amino acids.

The chain has TRBV7-2 and TRBJ1-1; possible D gene TRBD1, 5 bases. Germline assignment: CDR1 SGHTA and CDR2 FQGNSA. The CDR3 loop spans 15 amino acids. V was pared by 4 bases and J by 5 bases, with 17 bases between. CDR3 in amino acids: CASSSRFGGGTEAFF. The CDR3 DNA follows: TGTGCCAGCAGCTCCAGATTCGGGGGGGGGACTGAAGCTTTCTTT.

This clonotype occurred a few times. V is TRBV28 and J is TRBJ2-7, with 7 positions matching TRBD2. Germline CDR1 reads MDHEN; CDR2 reads SYDVKM. The CDR3 loop spans 14 amino acids. J gave up 3 bases and V 5 bases, and 7 bases lay outside the gene matches. The CDR3 region has the DNA TGTGCCAGCAGTAAGGGAGGGGCTGGCTACGAGCAGTACTTC. Translation: CASSKGGAGYEQYF. Supplemented by reference TRBV28 and TRBJ2-7, the full variable domain reads DVKVTQSSRYLVKRTGEKVFLECVQDMDHENMFWYRQDPGLGLRLIYFSYDVKMKEKGDIPEGYSVSREKKERFSLILESASTNQTSMYLCASSKGGAGYEQYFGPGTRLTVT.

About this clonotype: A much larger clone differs by one base, so this may be a read error. The V gene is TRBV6-2 or TRBV6-3, the J gene TRBJ2-1, with D possibly called TRBD1 or TRBD2 (5 bases each). The germline CDR1 and CDR2 sequences are MNHEY and SVGEGT. The CDR3 covers 14 residues. The CDR3 nucleotides are TGTGCCAGCACTTACTCGAGGGGAAGCAATGAGCAGTTCTTC. Translating gives CASTYSRGSNEQFF.

This clonotype came up many times. The chain combines TRBV5-5 with TRBJ2-1; TRBD1 matches at 9 bases. CDR3 size: 17 residues. Trimming removed 4 bases from V and 7 bases from J; junction bases left unmatched: 15. The germline V gene encodes CDR1 SGHKS and CDR2 YYEKEE (reference sequence). The CDR3 region has the DNA TGTGCCAGCAGCCAAACCAGGACAGGGGATAATAGAAATGAGCAGTTCTTC. Translation: CASSQTRTGDNRNEQFF. Using reference TRBV5-5 and TRBJ2-1 for the parts outside the CDR3, the full variable domain is DAGVTQSPTHLIKTRGQQVTLRCSPISGHKSVSWYQQVLGQGPQFIFQYYEKEERGRGNFPDRFSARQFPNYSSELNVNALLLGDSALYLCASSQTRTGDNRNEQFFGPGTRLTVL.

The sample holds many counts of this clonotype. V and J are TRBV5-1 and TRBJ2-5; D may be TRBD2 (5 bases). V shed 4 bases and J shed 2 bases, with 12 bases lying between them. This CDR3 is 14 amino acids long. Germline assignment: CDR1 SGHRS and CDR2 YFSETQ. The CDR3 loop reads CASSASDLQETQYF. The CDR3 region has the DNA TGCGCCAGCAGCGCGTCGGACTTGCAAGAGACCCAGTACTTC.

This clonotype was seen repeatedly, ten times or more. The chain uses TRBV5-1 and TRBJ2-3, with D possibly matching TRBD2 (6 bases). The CDR3 covers 15 residues. Germline CDR1 reads SGHRS; CDR2 reads YFSETQ. V was clipped by 6 bases and J by 0 bases, with 14 bases between them. CDR3 in DNA: TGCGCCAGCAACCGGGAGCCGCAGAGCACAGATACGCAGTATTTT. Its translation is CASNREPQSTDTQYF.

This clonotype was found a few times. For the CDR3, the DNA is TGTGCCAGCAGCGTCGAAGAAAGCTCCTACAATGAGCAGTTCTTC. It translates to CASSVEESSYNEQFF. This chain connects TRBV9 to TRBJ2-1; D gene uncertain. The ends were cut back, 2 bases at V and 0 bases at J, with 9 bases in the middle. The CDR3 has 15 residues. Germline V lookup: CDR1 SGDLS, CDR2 YYNGEE.